One T cell receptor (beta chain) is described in this entry. The sample originates from a study of cytomegalovirus exposure and HLA in healthy donors. The PCR ran on 60 Vbeta and 13 Jbeta primers. Some clones are missing from TCRdb's copy, which holds only in-frame ones; the method was immunoSEQ multiplex PCR. Of about 170,000 clones in the sample, roughly 85% were seen once. The CDR3 extends over 15 amino acids. The V and J ends lost 6 bases and 0 bases respectively, with 14 bases between them. From germline, CDR1 is MNHNS and CDR2 SASEGT. This receptor was taken from a man under 40 in good health and CMV-seropositive. Sequenced: PBMCs. The chain combines TRBV6-1 with TRBJ1-2, with D maybe TRBD1 (5 bases). This CDR3 reads CASRGLSLANYGYTF. CDR3 sequence (DNA): TGTGCCAGCAGGGGACTCTCTTTAGCTAACTATGGCTACACCTTC.